The 28 T cell receptor beta chains reported below all come from one sample, sequenced in a study of blood T cell repertoires in COVID-19. Assay used: immunoSEQ multiplex PCR; TCRdb lists only in-frame clones, some missing. The data show some 100,000 clones, with 80% to 90% seen just once and about a sixth held by the top ten. The sample consisted of peripheral blood. These receptor sequences come from a human donor in a cohort sampled during active COVID-19.

V gene TRBV6-6 combines with J gene TRBJ2-5; possible D gene TRBD2, 7 bases. Germline assignment: CDR1 MNHNY and CDR2 SVGAGI (reference sequence). V was trimmed by 6 bases and J by 3 bases, leaving 17 bases between them. The CDR3 runs to 15 residues. CDR3 residues: CASSQGGGSEETQYF. The CDR3, as DNA: TGTGCCAGCAGCCAAGGGGGGGGGAGTGAAGAGACCCAGTACTTC.

The CDR3 here is CASSLGGGGYNEQFF. The CDR3 nucleotides read TGTGCCAGCAGCTTGGGCGGCGGGGGGTACAATGAGCAGTTCTTC. The chain combines TRBV5-4 with TRBJ2-1; 8 bases are shared with TRBD2. The trim removed 0 bases at V and 4 bases at J, leaving 3 bases unmatched. From germline, CDR1 is SGHNT and CDR2 YYREEE (reference sequence). The length of the CDR3 is 15 residues.

This clone was counted once. V and J are TRBV15 and TRBJ2-5, with D possibly matching TRBD2 (5 bases). Germline V lookup: CDR1 LNHNV, CDR2 YYDKDF (reference sequence). There are 15 residues in the CDR3. Trimming removed 0 bases from V and 0 bases from J, with 8 bases in between. This CDR3 is CATSRDPGNQETQYF. CDR3 DNA sequence: TGTGCCACCAGCAGAGATCCCGGGAACCAAGAGACCCAGTACTTC.

J is TRBJ2-7 and V is TRBV5-1, with D possibly being TRBD2 (7 bases). Trimming pared 4 bases from V and 2 bases from J, leaving 10 bases between. Per the germline V gene, CDR1 is SGHRS and CDR2 is YFSETQ. The CDR3 runs 13 residues. The CDR3 DNA reads as TGCGCCAGCAGCCCGGGGGGCCCCTACGAGCAGTACTTC. It specifies CASSPGGPYEQYF.

This sequence joins TRBV21-1 and TRBJ1-1; TRBD1 is the table's D call and was not checked against the DNA. TRBV21-1 is annotated as a pseudogene. This CDR3 is 16 amino acids long. For the CDR3, the DNA is TGTGCCAGCGGGATTAGGGGCAGGTTGCCGAACACTGAAGCTTTCTTT. Translated: CASGIRGRLPNTEAFF.

The chain is built from TRBV28 and TRBJ1-3; TRBD1 aligns across 9 bases. Germline V gives CDR1 MDHEN, CDR2 SYDVKM. V was clipped by 6 bases and J by 4 bases; unmatched bases: 4. This CDR3 has 14 residues. The CDR3 nucleotides read TGTGCCAGCAGCACGACAGGGGGAGGAAACACCATATATTTT. Translated, it gives CASSTTGGGNTIYF.

The chain links TRBV4-2 to TRBJ2-2; D is uncertain. Germline assignment: CDR1 LGHNA and CDR2 YNFKEQ. Trimming removed 7 bases from V and 0 bases from J, with 12 bases in between. The CDR3 has 15 amino acids. CDR3 nucleotides: TGTGCCAGCACCCCTCAGGCAGCGAACACCGGGGAGCTGTTTTTT. Protein: CASTPQAANTGELFF.

The chain combines TRBV4-1 with TRBJ2-2; 8 bases line up with TRBD2. V was clipped by 6 bases and J by 4 bases; unmatched bases: 16. Germline V gives CDR1 MGHRA, CDR2 YSYEKL. The CDR3 is 18 amino acids. The DNA for the CDR3 is TGCGCCAGCAGTCAAAACCGGGGGGGCTCTGGGACCACCGGGGAGCTGTTTTTT. Translated: CASSQNRGGSGTTGELFF.

The chain uses TRBV2 and TRBJ2-7; D ambiguous. The CDR3 covers 11 residues. Trimming stripped 5 bases from V and 2 bases from J, with 4 bases between. Germline V gene sequence: CDR1 SNHLY, CDR2 FYNNEI. The CDR3 nucleotides read TGTGCCAGCAGTATCACCTACGAGCAGTACTTC. Translation gives CASSITYEQYF.

The chain uses TRBV15 and TRBJ2-1; perhaps TRBD2 as D (5 bases). Germline assignment: CDR1 LNHNV and CDR2 YYDKDF (reference sequence). V was clipped by 0 bases and J by 8 bases, with 17 bases between them. This CDR3 spans 16 amino acids. The CDR3 nucleotides read TGTGCCACCAGCAGAGATCAAGAAGCGGCTGTGGATGAGCAGTTCTTC. It translates to CATSRDQEAAVDEQFF.

This clone has ten or more counts. The V gene is TRBV25-1, the J gene TRBJ2-7; D possibly corresponds to TRBD1 (6 bases). The V end was cut by 5 bases, the J end by 4 bases, with 9 bases between. The CDR3 extends over 12 amino acids. Germline values: CDR1 MGHDK, CDR2 SYGVNS. Here the CDR3 reads CASSRTEYEQYF. The CDR3 coding sequence is TGTGCCAGCAGTCGGACAGAGTACGAGCAGTACTTC.

The chain carries TRBV20-1 and TRBJ1-2; D remains ambiguous. The CDR3 totals 10 residues. Looked up from germline, CDR1 is DFQATT and CDR2 is SNEGSKA (reference sequence). Trimming pared 6 bases from V and 8 bases from J, leaving 10 bases between. The CDR3 loop reads CSAPNSGYTF. CDR3 nucleotides: TGCAGTGCCCCAAATAGCGGCTACACCTTC.

With regard to this clone: The junction and the germline gene differ at one end; a read error may be behind it. The chain combines TRBV7-2 with TRBJ2-5, with D tentatively TRBD1 (6 bases). CDR3 length equals 16 residues. Germline CDR1 SGHTA, CDR2 FQGNSA. CDR3 DNA sequence: TGTGCCAGCAGCACTTACTCCGGGACACCCCAAGGGACCCAGTACTTC. As protein: CASSTYSGTPQGTQYF.

This clone has a single count. The V gene is TRBV7-2, the J gene TRBJ2-1; the D is unclear. V lost 5 bases, J lost 10 bases, and 15 bases lay in between. Per the germline V gene, CDR1 is SGHTA and CDR2 is FQGNSA. The CDR3 has 13 amino acids. CDR3 residues: CASSLPGPREQFF. The CDR3 DNA sequence: TGTGCCAGCAGCCTGCCGGGTCCGAGGGAGCAGTTCTTC.

The genes are TRBV18 and TRBJ2-2; TRBD1 aligns across 12 bases. The CDR3 loop spans 17 amino acids. Per the germline V gene, CDR1 is KGHSH and CDR2 is LQKENI. The V gene end was trimmed by 4 bases and the J gene end by 5 bases; junction bases not matched to a gene: 8. The CDR3 is CASSQARGQGATGELFF. As DNA, the CDR3 is TGTGCCAGCTCACAAGCCCGGGGACAGGGGGCGACCGGGGAGCTGTTTTTT.

There are a few counts of this clone. CDR3 protein: CASSFTGYNEQFF. CDR3 DNA: TGTGCCAGCAGCTTCACAGGGTACAATGAGCAGTTCTTC. V usage is TRBV11-2 and J usage is TRBJ2-1; a possible D gene is TRBD1 (6 bases). V was pared by 3 bases and J by 4 bases, with 7 bases between. The CDR3 totals 13 residues. Germline values: CDR1 SGHAT, CDR2 FQNNGV.

The V and J genes are TRBV7-3 and TRBJ2-4, with 14 bases matching TRBD2. Germline V lookup: CDR1 SGHTA, CDR2 FQGTGA. After removal of 2 bases from V and 0 bases from J, the junction contained 3 bases not matched to a gene. This CDR3 comprises 18 residues. The CDR3 DNA is TGTGCCAGCAGCTTAGGGACTAGCGGGGGACTAGCCAAAAACATTCAGTACTTC. This encodes CASSLGTSGGLAKNIQYF. Together with reference TRBV7-3 and TRBJ2-4, the CDR3 gives the full variable domain: GAGVSQTPSNKVTEKGKYVELRCDPISGHTALYWYRQSLGQGPEFLIYFQGTGAADDSGLPNDRFFAVRPEGSVSTLKIQRTERGDSAVYLCASSLGTSGGLAKNIQYFGAGTRLSVL.

The rearrangement uses TRBV6-4 and TRBJ2-3, with TRBD1 matching 8 bases. The CDR3 runs 16 residues. Trimming took 2 bases from V and 4 from J; bases not matched to a gene: 8. Germline CDR1 and CDR2: MRHNA and SNTAGT. The CDR3 region has the DNA TGTGCCAGCAGTGACCTCCGAGACAGGGGTTCAGATACGCAGTATTTT. This encodes CASSDLRDRGSDTQYF.

The J gene is TRBJ2-7, the V gene TRBV18; 8 bases are a match to TRBD2. V shed 8 bases and J 4 bases; nucleotides not matched to a gene: 10. CDR1 KGHSH and CDR2 LQKENI come from the germline V gene. This CDR3 comprises 14 residues. In nucleotides, the CDR3 is TGTGCCAGCCGCGACCGGGGGGGCGATTACGAGCAGTACTTC. This encodes CASRDRGGDYEQYF.

The chain uses TRBV4-1 and TRBJ1-3; possible D gene TRBD1, 5 bases. Germline V CDR1 and CDR2: MGHRA, YSYEKL. The V end lost 1 base, the J end lost 5 bases, and 15 bases lay between the germline ends. The CDR3 contains 16 residues. In nucleotides, the CDR3 is TGCGCCAGCAGCCAAGTCGGCAGGGATAATAGAAACACCATATATTTT. Its protein product is CASSQVGRDNRNTIYF.

This clone was recorded once. The chain joins TRBV19 to TRBJ2-2; weak D call: TRBD1 (7 bases). The V gene lost 4 bases and the J gene lost 7 bases, with 16 bases spanning the gap. CDR1 and CDR2 from the germline V gene are LNHDA and SQIVND (reference sequence). This CDR3 region has 15 residues. The CDR3 protein is CASSKGRGDVGELFF. CDR3 coding DNA: TGTGCCAGTAGTAAAGGCAGGGGGGACGTCGGGGAGCTGTTTTTT.

The CDR3 loop reads CASSVGAGGGTDTQYF. Written as DNA, the CDR3 is TGTGCCAGCTCAGTGGGCGCAGGAGGGGGCACAGATACGCAGTATTTT. The V and J genes are TRBV18 and TRBJ2-3, with a tentative D call TRBD2 (6 bases). Trimming took 5 bases from V and 1 from J, leaving 16 bases between them. Germline lookup yields CDR1 KGHSH and CDR2 LQKENI. The CDR3 consists of 16 residues. Combining the CDR3 with reference TRBV18 and TRBJ2-3 gives the whole variable domain NAGVMQNPRHLVRRRGQEARLRCSPMKGHSHVYWYRQLPEEGLKFMVYLQKENIIDESGMPKERFSAEFPKEGPSILRIQQVVRGDSAAYFCASSVGAGGGTDTQYFGPGTRLTVL.

The J gene is TRBJ1-2, the V gene TRBV5-8, with D unresolved. V was trimmed by 7 bases and J by 2 bases, leaving 12 bases between them. The CDR3 spans 13 residues. CDR1 is SGHTS, CDR2 YDEGEE, per germline. The CDR3 coding sequence is TGTGCCAGCGCGCCAGGCTCAAACTATGGCTACACCTTC. It encodes CASAPGSNYGYTF.

V is TRBV7-2 and J is TRBJ2-1; the match to TRBD1 covers 9 bases. CDR3 size: 15 residues. In germline, CDR1 is SGHTA, CDR2 FQGNSA. V trimming: 4 bases; J trimming: 3 bases; junction bases outside the gene matches: 4. CDR3 region: CASSSRDRDYNEQFF. Here the CDR3 DNA reads TGTGCCAGCAGCTCCCGGGACAGGGACTACAATGAGCAGTTCTTC.

This chain connects TRBV11-2 to TRBJ1-1; 8 positions match TRBD1. V shed 1 base, J shed 13 bases, and the junction held 8 bases outside the gene matches. The CDR3 is made up of 13 amino acids. Germline assignment: CDR1 SGHAT and CDR2 FQNNGV. The CDR3 coding sequence is TGTGCCAGCAGCTTAGGGGGGACAGGTCCCCTTTTCTTT. Its translation is CASSLGGTGPLFF.

The chain carries TRBV2 and TRBJ2-7; the match to TRBD1 covers 10 bases. Unmatched junction bases numbered 6, after V lost 5 bases and J lost 2 bases. The germline V gene encodes CDR1 SNHLY and CDR2 FYNNEI. The CDR3 covers 15 residues. The CDR3: CASSRPGQGPYEQYF. In DNA, the CDR3 is TGTGCCAGCAGTCGCCCGGGACAGGGGCCCTACGAGCAGTACTTC.

A single count supports this clone. V gene TRBV30 combines with J gene TRBJ1-1, with a possible D match to TRBD1 (5 bases). Germline V gene sequence: CDR1 GTSNPN, CDR2 SVGIG (reference sequence). Between the trimmed V and J ends, which lost 4 bases and 10 bases, there was a span of 13 bases. This CDR3 is 11 amino acids long. The CDR3 DNA sequence: TGTGCCTGGACTGGGGGGGTGGGAGCTTTCTTT. Its translation is CAWTGGVGAFF.

As DNA, the CDR3 is TGTGCCAGCAGCTTAGATGCGTCAAGCCGCGAGCAGTACTTC. Its protein product is CASSLDASSREQYF. This chain uses TRBV11-3 with TRBJ2-7; D unresolved. CDR3 length: 14 amino acids. The V gene's germline CDR1 is SGHNT and CDR2 YENEEA. Trimming cost V 0 bases and J 6 bases, with 12 bases left between them.